The 18 T cell receptor beta chains listed next were all sequenced from one sample in a study of human T cells and chemical hapten exposure. Documented time point: pre-sensitization, week 0. Stated treatment: therapeutic diphenylcyclopropenone sensitization with weekly scalp DPC. The authors' total RNA extraction used unfractionated whole blood. TCRdb independently ran MiXCR on the RACE reads; one entry per CDR3 protein. The table lists roughly 50,000 distinct CDR3 sequences, approximately 9.6% of them singletons. Sequenced here: whole blood, sampled in connection with sensitization to the hapten diphenylcyclopropenone (DPC). Every receptor here comes from a woman in her 30s with alopecia areata. Some clones in this sample may be carry-over from other donors' samples.

The chain combines TRBV6-2 or TRBV6-3 with TRBJ2-7; TRBD1 is a possible D gene (6 bases). Trimming stripped 6 bases from V and 0 bases from J, with 12 bases between. The CDR3 covers 14 residues. Germline V gives CDR1 MNHEY, CDR2 SVGEGT. The CDR3 coding sequence is TGTGCCAGCAGGCGGACAGTTAGCTCCTACGAGCAGTACTTC. This gives the protein CASRRTVSSYEQYF.

This sequence joins TRBV7-9 and TRBJ2-7; perhaps D is TRBD1 or TRBD2 (5 bases each). This CDR3 contains 14 residues. Trimming took off 5 bases at V and 2 bases at J, with 13 bases between the two ends. Germline V CDR1 and CDR2: SEHNR, FQNEAQ (reference sequence). The CDR3 here is CASSDPGRPYEQYF. The CDR3 nucleotides are TGTGCCAGCAGCGACCCGGGACGGCCCTACGAGCAGTACTTC.

The V call is TRBV6-5, the J call TRBJ2-3, with 8 nucleotides matching TRBD2. This CDR3 is built from 16 residues. Germline V gene data show CDR1 as MNHEY and CDR2 as SVGAGI. J lost 6 bases, V lost 3 bases, and 11 bases had no gene match. This CDR3 reads CASSYSSGGLGDTQYF. CDR3 in DNA: TGTGCCAGCAGTTATTCCAGCGGGGGCCTTGGGGATACGCAGTATTTT.

This clonotype was detected only a few times. V and J are TRBV7-9 and TRBJ2-3; 7 nucleotides agree with TRBD1. The germline CDR1 and CDR2 sequences are SEHNR and FQNEAQ (reference sequence). The V gene end was trimmed by 1 base and the J gene end by 8 bases; junction bases not matched to a gene: 9. CDR3 length: 15 amino acids. This CDR3 reads CASSLDRGPEGTQYF. Here the CDR3 DNA reads TGTGCCAGCAGCTTAGACAGGGGCCCCGAAGGTACGCAGTATTTT.

Many counts were recorded for this clonotype. The chain has TRBV2 and TRBJ1-3; TRBD1 agrees at 9 bases. Unmatched junction bases numbered 9, after V lost 6 bases and J lost 0 bases. The V gene's germline CDR1 is SNHLY and CDR2 FYNNEI. The CDR3 runs 17 residues. This CDR3 is CASRPGQGAYSGNTIYF. The CDR3 DNA follows: TGTGCCAGCAGGCCGGGACAGGGCGCCTACTCTGGAAACACCATATATTTT.

This clonotype was picked up many times. This chain connects TRBV27 to TRBJ2-7; 10 positions agree with TRBD1. V shed 2 bases, J shed 2 bases, and the junction held 3 bases outside the gene matches. CDR3 length equals 15 residues. Germline CDR1 MNHEY, CDR2 SMNVEV (reference sequence). CDR3 region: CASSLQTGGPYEQYF. The CDR3 nucleotides are TGTGCCAGCAGTTTACAGACAGGGGGCCCCTACGAGCAGTACTTC.

The table lists this clonotype with many counts. V usage is TRBV20-1 and J usage is TRBJ2-3; no reliable D call. The germline CDR1 and CDR2 sequences are DFQATT and SNEGSKA (reference sequence). The CDR3 has 13 residues. The V end lost 6 bases, the J end lost 0 bases, and 10 bases lay between the germline ends. This chain's CDR3 is CSAYLGSTDTQYF. The CDR3 DNA reads TGCAGTGCCTACCTTGGAAGCACAGATACGCAGTATTTT.

This clonotype was found a few times. The chain combines TRBV27 with TRBJ1-5; 7 bases line up with TRBD1. This CDR3 comprises 13 residues. V was clipped by 8 bases and J by 6 bases; unmatched bases: 7. Germline loops: CDR1 MNHEY, CDR2 SMNVEV (reference sequence). The CDR3 DNA reads as TGTGCCAGCGGCCGACAGGGCGGTCAGCCCCAGCATTTT. Its protein is CASGRQGGQPQHF.

This clonotype has only a few counts. The chain carries TRBV6-2 or TRBV6-3 and TRBJ2-3; D remains unclear. CDR1 and CDR2 from the germline V gene are MNHEY and SVGEGT. This CDR3 spans 14 amino acids. Trimming stripped 2 bases from V and 4 bases from J, with 10 bases between. CDR3 coding DNA: TGTGCCAGCAGTTACAGTTCGAGTTCAGATACGCAGTATTTT. This gives the protein CASSYSSSSDTQYF.

This clonotype qualifies as medium-sized. The chain links TRBV7-2 to TRBJ2-3; TRBD2 is a possible D gene (5 bases). Trimming removed 6 bases at V and 4 bases at J, with 11 bases between. In germline, CDR1 is SGHTA, CDR2 FQGNSA. CDR3 size: 13 residues. The CDR3: CASSGELADTQYF. In nucleotides, the CDR3 is TGTGCCAGCAGTGGGGAGTTGGCAGATACGCAGTATTTT.

This clonotype was counted between two and nine times. The chain couples TRBV3-1 to TRBJ2-7; D possibly corresponds to TRBD1 (5 bases). Germline values: CDR1 LGHDT, CDR2 YNNKEL (reference sequence). The CDR3 length is 13 residues. V lost 5 bases and J lost 2, with 10 bases in between. The CDR3 spells CASSRTFAYEQYF. In DNA form, the CDR3 reads TGTGCCAGCAGCAGGACATTTGCCTACGAGCAGTACTTC.

The V call is TRBV2, the J call TRBJ2-3; 9 bases are a match to TRBD2. Germline V gene sequence: CDR1 SNHLY, CDR2 FYNNEI. The CDR3 spans 15 residues. Germline trimming cut 10 bases from V and 0 bases from J; bases unmatched to any gene: 8. The CDR3 region has the DNA TGTGCCACCGAGACTAGCGGAGCTAGCACAGATACGCAGTATTTT. It yields the protein CATETSGASTDTQYF.

This clonotype has only a few counts. The genes are TRBV20-1 and TRBJ2-5; the D is unclear. CDR3 length equals 10 residues. V was shortened by 6 bases and J by 5 bases, with 7 bases between the two germline ends. Germline-derived CDR1 and CDR2 are DFQATT and SNEGSKA (reference sequence). The CDR3 loop reads CSAVGETQYF. In DNA form, the CDR3 reads TGCAGTGCCGTCGGGGAGACCCAGTACTTC.

This clonotype was counted ten times or more. V gene TRBV7-2 combines with J gene TRBJ2-7, with a weak D call TRBD1 (6 bases). Trimming took 5 bases from V and 1 from J, leaving 9 bases between them. The CDR3 consists of 13 residues. Germline CDR1 is SGHTA and CDR2 is FQGNSA. The CDR3 region is CASSPDRSYEQYF. CDR3 in DNA: TGTGCCAGCAGCCCCGACAGGTCCTACGAGCAGTACTTC.

The chain couples TRBV20-1 to TRBJ1-5; no firm D call. The germline V gene has CDR1 DFQATT and CDR2 SNEGSKA (reference sequence). This CDR3 is 13 amino acids long. The V and J ends lost 2 bases and 7 bases respectively, with 12 bases between them. CDR3 coding DNA: TGCAGTGCTAGACCTAGGACGGGACAGCCCCAGCATTTT. Its protein is CSARPRTGQPQHF.

Concerning this clonotype: Since the CDR3 does not end with the conserved phenylalanine or tryptophan, this likely comes from a read error. The V call is TRBV6-5, the J call TRBJ1-3; 9 bases align to TRBD1. The germline gives CDR1 MNHEY, CDR2 SVGAGI. J lost 4 bases, V lost 6 bases, and 7 bases had no gene match. CDR3 size: 15 residues. CDR3 DNA: TGTGCCAGCAGGGGGACAGGGCTTGCGGGAAACACCATATATTTG. Amino acid sequence: CASRGTGLAGNTIYL.

This clonotype showed up many times. V and J are TRBV7-9 and TRBJ2-1; no reliable D call. CDR3 length equals 14 residues. V dropped 2 bases and J dropped 7 bases, with 12 bases sitting between them. Germline assignment: CDR1 SEHNR and CDR2 FQNEAQ (reference sequence). CDR3 DNA: TGTGCCAGCAGCTTAAGGACCAAGATTAATGAGCAGTTCTTC. It specifies CASSLRTKINEQFF.

The V and J genes are TRBV4-2 and TRBJ2-5; D unresolved. Per the germline V gene, CDR1 is LGHNA and CDR2 is YNFKEQ. The CDR3 is 15 residues long. V was trimmed by 0 bases and J by 4 bases, leaving 12 bases between them. The CDR3 region is CASSQDWAGPETQYF. CDR3 nucleotide sequence: TGTGCCAGCAGCCAAGATTGGGCAGGACCAGAGACCCAGTACTTC.